A selection of T cell receptor beta chains follows, all from one sample in a study of response to subunit inactivated influenza vaccine. In TCRdb, the RT-PCR reads were re-called with MiXCR into one record per CDR3 protein. The table records 540,000 or so distinct CDR3 sequences, 10% to 15% of them present only once. The sample here was PBMCs from blood, taken roughly 48 days after vaccination. These receptors all come from a middle-aged man who received an inactivated influenza vaccine. The CDR3 runs from the conserved cysteine through the conserved F or W. A D gene is named only where the DNA matches it firmly. A clone size is listed for some rows: how often the clone was seen (once, few, many), or a class if it is expanded.

cdr3_nt,cdr3_aa,j_call,clone_size,v_call,d_call
TGCGCCAGCAGACCCTTTGAGGCAGGGTGGCACTATGGCTACACCTTC,CASRPFEAGWHYGYTF,TRBJ1-2,once,TRBV10-2,-
TGTGCCATCAGTCAAAACTCCGGGACAGGGATCAAGCAGTACTTC,CAISQNSGTGIKQYF,TRBJ2-7,few,TRBV10-3,TRBD1
TGTGCCAGCCTAGGGGCCTACCAAGAGACCCAGTACTTC,CASLGAYQETQYF,TRBJ2-5,many,TRBV12-3/TRBV12-4,-
TGCGCCAGCAGCTTGGAGGCTAGCGGGAGGGGCGAGCAGTACTTC,CASSLEASGRGEQYF,TRBJ2-7,many,TRBV5-1,TRBD2
TGTGCCATCAGTGAGTCTCCCATCGATACGCAGTATTTT,CAISESPIDTQYF,TRBJ2-3,-,TRBV10-3,-
TGTGCCAGCAGCCAAGATCGGACAGGGGGTGAGGAGCAGTACTTC,CASSQDRTGGEEQYF,TRBJ2-7,few,TRBV4-2,TRBD1
TGTGCCAGCAGACCAGGGGGCGCAGTCACCGGGGAGCTGTTTTTT,CASRPGGAVTGELFF,TRBJ2-2,few,TRBV28,TRBD1
TGTGCCACCAGCAGGGACAGGGGGCCCCACGAGCAGTACTTC,CATSRDRGPHEQYF,TRBJ2-7,-,TRBV15,TRBD1
TGTGCCAGCAGCACACAGGGCGGGGAGACCCAGTACTTC,CASSTQGGETQYF,TRBJ2-5,few,TRBV3-1,-
TGCAGTGCTAGAGGGGGAAATAATTCACCCCTCCACTTT,CSARGGNNSPLHF,TRBJ1-6,few,TRBV20-1,-
TGCAGTGCCCCGCTAGCGGGGCACACAGATACGCAGTATTTT,CSAPLAGHTDTQYF,TRBJ2-3,many,TRBV20-1,TRBD2
TGTGCCAGCAGTTCCCAGGGGTTACGGGGCTACACCTTC,CASSSQGLRGYTF,TRBJ1-2,-,TRBV12-3/TRBV12-4,-
TGTGCCAGCAGCTTAGTACAGGGGGGGAGCTACACCTTC,CASSLVQGGSYTF,TRBJ1-2,few,TRBV7-2,TRBD1
TGTGCCAGCAGTTACTCGCGGACAGGGGTAGGAGATACGCAGTATTTT,CASSYSRTGVGDTQYF,TRBJ2-3,many,TRBV6-5,TRBD1
TGTGCCACCAGTGAGAACAGGGTCCCCGGGGAGCTGTTTTTT,CATSENRVPGELFF,TRBJ2-2,many,TRBV24-1,-
TGTGCCAGCAGGGGCGCCTATAATTCACCCCTCCACTTT,CASRGAYNSPLHF,TRBJ1-6,-,TRBV27,-
TGTGCCACCATTTTATCAGGGAGTTACGAGCAGTACTTC,CATILSGSYEQYF,TRBJ2-7,few,TRBV12-3/TRBV12-4,-
TGCGCCAGCAGCCAATTGAGCACTAGTTTGATCGGTGAGCAGTTCTTC,CASSQLSTSLIGEQFF,TRBJ2-1,-,TRBV4-1,-
TGCGCCAGCAGCTTGGACAGGGTCGCCGGGGAGCTGTTTTTT,CASSLDRVAGELFF,TRBJ2-2,many,TRBV12-3/TRBV12-4,TRBD1
TGCGCCAGCAGCGGGTTCGCCGGGACTAGTCTCGATGAGCAGTTCTTC,CASSGFAGTSLDEQFF,TRBJ2-1,few,TRBV5-1,TRBD2
TGCAGTGCGCCGACGGGGGGGCGCAATCAGCCCCAGCATTTT,CSAPTGGRNQPQHF,TRBJ1-5,-,TRBV20-1,-
TGTGCCAGCAGCGGCTTTATGGTCACCGGGGAGCTGTTTTTT,CASSGFMVTGELFF,TRBJ2-2,few,TRBV12-3/TRBV12-4,-
TGTGCCAGCAGGACTAGCGGGAGAACGCTCGGGGACGAGCAGTACTTC,CASRTSGRTLGDEQYF,TRBJ2-7,many,TRBV10-3,TRBD2
TGTGCCAGCAGCGTAGCCGGGACTGGCACAGATACGCAGTATTTT,CASSVAGTGTDTQYF,TRBJ2-3,-,TRBV9,-
TGTGCCAGCAGCTTACAGGGGAACTACGAGCAGTACTTC,CASSLQGNYEQYF,TRBJ2-7,few,TRBV11-2,-
TGTGCCAGCAGCGGGCTAGCGACAGATACGCAGTATTTT,CASSGLATDTQYF,TRBJ2-3,-,TRBV9,-
TGCGCCAGTAGGCCGGGATCTTACCTGCGGAATGTGGACGAGCAGTACTTC,CASRPGSYLRNVDEQYF,TRBJ2-7,many,TRBV5-1,-
TGTGCCACCAGTGACTCGGGACTAGCGGGAGTCGGCTCCTACAATGAGCAGTTCTTC,CATSDSGLAGVGSYNEQFF,TRBJ2-1,-,TRBV24-1,TRBD2
TGTGCCAGCTCACCACTTCTTCTAGCGGACAATGAGCAGTTCTTC,CASSPLLLADNEQFF,TRBJ2-1,few,TRBV18,TRBD2
TGTGCCAGCAGTGCAACCGGGACAGGCATATCCTACGAGCAGTACTTC,CASSATGTGISYEQYF,TRBJ2-7,few,TRBV28,TRBD1
TGTGCCAGCAGGTGGGGGGCTGCCACTGAAGCTTTCTTT,CASRWGAATEAFF,TRBJ1-1,-,TRBV12-3/TRBV12-4,-
TGCAGTGCCCTAGAACTCGGACAGGGGGCCGGAGCTTTCTTT,CSALELGQGAGAFF,TRBJ1-1,few,TRBV20-1,TRBD1
TGTGCCATCAGTATCGGGACTAGCGGGAGGAAAAGCTCCTACAATGAGCAGTTCTTC,CAISIGTSGRKSSYNEQFF,TRBJ2-1,few,TRBV10-3,TRBD2
TGTGCCAGCAGCTTGCGGGGGGGGCCCAATGAGCAGTTCTTC,CASSLRGGPNEQFF,TRBJ2-1,-,TRBV7-6,TRBD2
TGTGCCAGCAGTTCTCGGGCGGGAGAACACTACGAGCAGTACTTC,CASSSRAGEHYEQYF,TRBJ2-7,few,TRBV27,TRBD2
TGCGCCAGCAGCCAAGCGGACGCGGCCAATCAGCCCCAGCATTTT,CASSQADAANQPQHF,TRBJ1-5,-,TRBV4-1,-
TGTGCCAGCAGCCCGCGGGAGGGGGCGCTGGGAAACACCATATATTTT,CASSPREGALGNTIYF,TRBJ1-3,few,TRBV7-8,TRBD1
TGTGCCAGCAGTACCGGGACAGGGCGTCGTTACAATGAGCAGTTCTTC,CASSTGTGRRYNEQFF,TRBJ2-1,-,TRBV6-1,TRBD1
TGTGCCAGCAGCCCCGGGATCTATGGCTACACCTTC,CASSPGIYGYTF,TRBJ1-2,-,TRBV7-2,-
TGTGCCAGCAGCGGAGGAGGGTGGAATGAGCAGTTCTTC,CASSGGGWNEQFF,TRBJ2-1,-,TRBV7-2,-